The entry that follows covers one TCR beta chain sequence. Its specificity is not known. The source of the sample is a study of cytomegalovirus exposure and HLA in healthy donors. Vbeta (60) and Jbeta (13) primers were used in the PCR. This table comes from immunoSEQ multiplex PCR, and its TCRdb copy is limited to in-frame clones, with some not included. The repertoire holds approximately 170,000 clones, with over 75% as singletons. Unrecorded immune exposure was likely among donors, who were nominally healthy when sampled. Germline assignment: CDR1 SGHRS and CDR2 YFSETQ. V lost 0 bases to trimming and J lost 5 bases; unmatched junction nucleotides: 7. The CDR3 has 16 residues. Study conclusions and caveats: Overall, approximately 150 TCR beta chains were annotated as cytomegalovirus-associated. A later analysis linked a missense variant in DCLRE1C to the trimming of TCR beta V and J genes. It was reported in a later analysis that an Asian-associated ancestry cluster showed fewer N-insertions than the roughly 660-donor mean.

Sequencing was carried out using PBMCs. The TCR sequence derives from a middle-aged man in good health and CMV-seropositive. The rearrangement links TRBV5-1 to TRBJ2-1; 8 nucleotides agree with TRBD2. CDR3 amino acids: CASSLGGLAGHNEQFF. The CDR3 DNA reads TGCGCCAGCAGCTTGGGCGGCCTAGCGGGCCACAATGAGCAGTTCTTC.